This T cell receptor (beta chain) was retrieved from a study of shared clonotypes between healthy human individuals. Overall study findings and caveats: The four-donor shared clonotypes exceeded non-shared clonotypes in generation probability, with non-shared ones scoring lower.

TCRdb's table, derived via immunoSEQ multiplex PCR, lists solely in-frame clones and lacks some. The sample includes 640,000 or so clones, 60% to 80% of them seen just once. About this clone: Its antigen is still unknown.

Germline V gene lookup returns CDR1 ENHRY and CDR2 SYGVKD. The CDR3 consists of 15 residues. V gave up 8 bases and J gave up 1 base, with 15 bases separating them. The receptor was derived from a woman aged 25 to 39 in good health. The sequenced sample was memory CD4+ T cells sorted from blood. Subset noted: CD45RA-negative fraction. V and J are TRBV10-3 and TRBJ1-3, with D tentatively TRBD1 (5 bases). CDR3 in amino acids: CAIGDGINSGNTIYF. The CDR3 DNA sequence: TGTGCCATCGGGGACGGGATAAATTCTGGAAACACCATATATTTT.